The source of this T cell receptor (beta chain) is a study of control samples from healthy donors and cancer patients. The CDR3 is 16 residues long. CDR1 is LNHDA, CDR2 SQIVND, per germline (reference sequence). Trimming at V came to 4 bases and at J to 3 bases, leaving 9 bases not matched to a gene. The table came from immunoSEQ multiplex PCR; TCRdb's copy has only in-frame clones and leaves some out. Found here are about 140,000 clones, roughly nine tenths of them singletons; the top ten hold around 4.7%. The sample was blood. The V and J genes are TRBV19 and TRBJ2-3, with TRBD1 matching over 8 bases. This receptor was taken from a young man in good health. The CDR3 nucleotides are TGTGCCAGTAGTAGCCTACAGGGGGTGGGGACAGATACGCAGTATTTT. This translates into CASSSLQGVGTDTQYF.